The 3 T cell receptor beta chains in this list originate from one sample, sequenced in a study of blood T cell repertoires in COVID-19. TCRdb keeps only in-frame clones here, not all; method: immunoSEQ multiplex PCR. The sample lists some 200,000 clones, 60% to 85% occurring once. The specimen sequenced was peripheral blood. The receptors originated from a woman between 65 and 79 years old with acute or convalescent COVID-19.

This clone showed up just once. This chain uses TRBV6-5 with TRBJ1-1, with 9 bases that match TRBD1. Germline V gives CDR1 MNHEY, CDR2 SVGAGI. The trim removed 5 bases at V and 1 base at J, leaving 5 bases unmatched. CDR3 length: 15 residues. CDR3 residues: CASSPGQGTNTEAFF. DNA for the CDR3: TGTGCCAGCAGTCCGGGACAGGGTACGAACACTGAAGCTTTCTTT.

This chain joins TRBV18 and TRBJ2-3; 7 nucleotides line up with TRBD1. This CDR3 has 17 residues. Trimming took 2 bases from V and 3 from J; bases not matched to a gene: 11. Germline CDR1 is KGHSH and CDR2 is LQKENI. The chain's CDR3 is CASSPRTGGLGTDTQYF. The CDR3 DNA follows: TGTGCCAGCTCACCAAGGACAGGTGGCCTGGGGACAGATACGCAGTATTTT.

This clone appeared a single time. The CDR3 DNA sequence: TGTGCCAGCAGACAGGGGCCGTCTGCAAATCAGCCCCAGCATTTT. It yields the protein CASRQGPSANQPQHF. This chain connects TRBV27 to TRBJ1-5; TRBD1 agrees at 7 bases. Germline values: CDR1 MNHEY, CDR2 SMNVEV (reference sequence). V gave up 6 bases and J gave up 4 bases; unmatched junction bases: 9. The CDR3 runs 15 residues.